These 10 T cell receptor beta chains were all obtained from the same sample, sequenced in a study of radiotherapy plus CTLA-4 blockade in lung cancer. Profiling relied on immunoSEQ multiplex PCR, and the TCRdb table lists in-frame clones only, not all of them. Seen here are some 100,000 clones, approximately 83% observed once, and the top ten hold roughly 15%. This specimen was peripheral blood, taken from a patient treated with radiotherapy plus ipilimumab. The receptor source for this set is a human donor with non-small cell lung cancer that progressed on radiotherapy plus ipilimumab.

V is TRBV18 and J is TRBJ1-5; 10 bases match TRBD1. CDR3 size: 17 residues. J was trimmed by 1 base and V by 2 bases; bases with no gene match: 5. Germline CDR1 KGHSH, CDR2 LQKENI. CDR3: CASSPSTGGSSNQPQHF. The DNA for the CDR3 is TGTGCCAGCTCACCATCGACAGGGGGCAGCAGCAATCAGCCCCAGCATTTT.

The gene calls are TRBV11-1 and TRBJ2-7; D ambiguous. Trimming removed 6 bases at V and 0 bases at J, with 9 bases between. Germline V gene lookup returns CDR1 SGHAT and CDR2 FQDESV (reference sequence). The length of the CDR3 is 13 residues. CDR3 in DNA: TGTGCCAGCAGAGACACGGTCTCCTACGAGCAGTACTTC. Protein sequence: CASRDTVSYEQYF. The full variable domain, in which reference TRBV11-1 and TRBJ2-7 provide the parts outside the CDR3, is EAEVAQSPRYKITEKSQAVAFWCDPISGHATLYWYRQILGQGPELLVQFQDESVVDDSQLPKDRFSAERLKGVDSTLKIQPAELGDSAMYLCASRDTVSYEQYFGPGTRLTVT.

The J gene is TRBJ1-3, the V gene TRBV10-2; no firm D call. There are 11 residues in the CDR3. Germline V gives CDR1 WSHSY, CDR2 SAAADI. Trimming removed 6 bases at V and 4 bases at J, with 4 bases between. CDR3 amino acids: CASRAGNTIYF. As DNA, the CDR3 is TGCGCCAGCAGAGCAGGAAACACCATATATTTT.

This chain joins TRBV18 and TRBJ2-5, with a weak D call TRBD2 (6 bases). Looked up from germline, CDR1 is KGHSH and CDR2 is LQKENI. This CDR3 is built from 16 residues. V shed 0 bases and J shed 0 bases, with 11 bases lying between them. The CDR3 bases are TGTGCCAGCTCACCACCCCGCGCGGGGTACCAAGAGACCCAGTACTTC. Protein product: CASSPPRAGYQETQYF.

In DNA form, the CDR3 reads TGTGCCAGCTCGCCTTCCAGGGGCGATGGCTACACCTTC. This encodes CASSPSRGDGYTF. The rearrangement uses TRBV18 and TRBJ1-2; tentatively, D is TRBD1 (6 bases). V dropped 6 bases and J dropped 6 bases, with 14 bases sitting between them. CDR1 is KGHSH, CDR2 LQKENI, per germline. There are 13 residues in the CDR3.

J is TRBJ1-6 and V is TRBV9; 11 nucleotides match TRBD1. J lost 14 bases, V lost 4 bases, and 8 bases had no gene match. CDR1 is SGDLS and CDR2 is YYNGEE in the germline V gene. CDR3 length: 14 amino acids. The CDR3 is CASSPRGQGEALHF. CDR3 DNA: TGTGCCAGCAGCCCTCGGGGACAGGGGGAGGCCCTCCACTTT.

The chain employs TRBV28 and TRBJ2-7; 9 nucleotides agree with TRBD2. After removal of 5 bases from V and 6 bases from J, the junction contained 5 bases not matched to a gene. The CDR3 spans 13 residues. CDR1 is MDHEN and CDR2 is SYDVKM in the germline V gene. CDR3 DNA: TGTGCCAGCAGTCTGGGACTAGCAGGCGAGCAGTACTTC. The encoded protein is CASSLGLAGEQYF.

The gene calls are TRBV11-2 and TRBJ1-1; no clear D gene. CDR3 length: 14 amino acids. V shed 1 base and J shed 5 bases, with 11 bases lying between them. Germline CDR1 SGHAT, CDR2 FQNNGV. The CDR3 DNA reads as TGTGCCAGCAGCTTAGGATCCGCGGGGACTGAAGCTTTCTTT. Amino acids: CASSLGSAGTEAFF.

J is TRBJ2-5 and V is TRBV19; TRBD1 matches at 11 bases. Germline CDR1 and CDR2: LNHDA and SQIVND (reference sequence). The trim removed 6 bases at V and 4 bases at J, leaving 13 bases unmatched. This CDR3 is 17 amino acids long. This chain's CDR3 is CASSTGTGGFMGETQYF. DNA of the CDR3: TGTGCCAGTAGCACCGGGACAGGGGGTTTTATGGGAGAGACCCAGTACTTC.

The genes are TRBV6-4 and TRBJ2-1, with 12 bases lining up with TRBD1. The CDR3 is 15 residues long. Trimming at V came to 8 bases and at J to 9 bases, leaving 11 bases not matched to a gene. The germline gives CDR1 MRHNA, CDR2 SNTAGT. The DNA for the CDR3 is TGTGCCAGCCGGAAACCGGGACAGGGGGCGCTTGAGCAGTTCTTC. Protein sequence: CASRKPGQGALEQFF.